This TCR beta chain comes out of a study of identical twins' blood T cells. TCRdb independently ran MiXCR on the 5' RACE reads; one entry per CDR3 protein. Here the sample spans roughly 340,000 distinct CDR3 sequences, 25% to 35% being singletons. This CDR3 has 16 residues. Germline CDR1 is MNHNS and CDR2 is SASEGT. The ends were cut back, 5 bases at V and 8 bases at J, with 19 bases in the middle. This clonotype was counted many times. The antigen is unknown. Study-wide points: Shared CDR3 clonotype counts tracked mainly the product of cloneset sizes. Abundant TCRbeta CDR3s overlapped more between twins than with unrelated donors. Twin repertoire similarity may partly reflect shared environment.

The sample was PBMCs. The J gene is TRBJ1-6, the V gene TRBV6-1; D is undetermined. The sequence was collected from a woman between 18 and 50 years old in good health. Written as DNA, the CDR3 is TGTGCCAGCAGTCTTCGAGTGGGGTATGGCGATTCACCCCTCCACTTT. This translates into CASSLRVGYGDSPLHF.